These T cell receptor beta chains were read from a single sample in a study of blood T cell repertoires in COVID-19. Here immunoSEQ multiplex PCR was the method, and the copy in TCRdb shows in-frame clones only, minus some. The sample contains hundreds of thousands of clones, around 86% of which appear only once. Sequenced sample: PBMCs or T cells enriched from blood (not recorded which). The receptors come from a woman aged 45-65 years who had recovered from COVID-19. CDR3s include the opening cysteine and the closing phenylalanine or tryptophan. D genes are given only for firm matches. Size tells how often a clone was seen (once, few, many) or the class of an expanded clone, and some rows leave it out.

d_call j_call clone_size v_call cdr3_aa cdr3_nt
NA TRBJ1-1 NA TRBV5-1 CASTRRTGIEDTEAFF TGCGCCAGCACCAGAAGAACAGGGATCGAGGACACTGAAGCTTTCTTT
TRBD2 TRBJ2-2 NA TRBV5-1 CASSLLAQNTGELFF TGCGCCAGCAGCTTACTAGCGCAGAACACCGGGGAGCTGTTTTTT
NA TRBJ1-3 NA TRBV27 CASSLSNRVAGNTIYF TGTGCCAGCAGTTTATCTAACAGGGTCGCAGGAAACACCATATATTTT
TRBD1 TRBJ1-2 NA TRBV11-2 CASSATGTGPYGYTF TGTGCCAGCAGCGCCACCGGGACAGGGCCCTATGGCTACACCTTC
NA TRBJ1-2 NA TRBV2 CASSEDRNYGYTF TGTGCCAGCAGTGAAGACAGAAACTATGGCTACACCTTC
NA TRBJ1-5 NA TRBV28 CASKPDVVQRQPQHF TGTGCCAGCAAACCCGATGTGGTCCAACGGCAGCCCCAGCATTTT
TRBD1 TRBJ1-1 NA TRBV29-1 CSVSKDRASTEAFF TGCAGCGTATCTAAGGACAGGGCGAGCACTGAAGCTTTCTTT
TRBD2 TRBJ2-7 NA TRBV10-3 CAISEGTSGLYEQYF TGTGCCATCAGTGAGGGGACTAGCGGATTGTACGAGCAGTACTTC
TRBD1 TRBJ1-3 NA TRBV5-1 CASSPGQGALGNTIYF TGCGCCAGCAGCCCCGGACAGGGGGCGCTAGGAAACACCATATATTTT
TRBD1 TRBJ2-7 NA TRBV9 CASSADRGSHEQYF TGTGCCAGCAGCGCTGACAGGGGATCCCACGAGCAGTACTTC
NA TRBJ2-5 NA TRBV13 CASSTQGMQETQYF TGTGCCAGCAGCACACAGGGAATGCAAGAGACCCAGTACTTC
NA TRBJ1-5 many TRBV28 CASSFRQFHQPQHF TGTGCCAGCAGTTTTCGACAGTTCCATCAGCCCCAGCATTTT
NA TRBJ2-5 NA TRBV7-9 CASSLSATRETQYF TGTGCCAGCAGCTTATCTGCCACGAGGGAGACCCAGTACTTC
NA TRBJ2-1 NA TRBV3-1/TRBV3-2 CASNHQGGNEQFF TGTGCCAGCAACCATCAAGGGGGCAATGAGCAGTTCTTC
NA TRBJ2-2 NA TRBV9 CASRGTHSTGELFF TGTGCCAGCAGGGGGACACATAGCACCGGGGAGCTGTTTTTT
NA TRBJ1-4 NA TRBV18 CASSPPLTSSEKLFF TGTGCCAGCTCACCACCGCTGACATCGAGCGAAAAACTGTTTTTT
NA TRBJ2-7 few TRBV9 CASSVHYEQYF TGTGCCAGCAGCGTCCACTACGAGCAGTACTTC
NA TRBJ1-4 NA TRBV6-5 CASSRGATNEKLFF TGTGCCAGCAGCCGGGGTGCAACTAATGAAAAACTGTTTTTT
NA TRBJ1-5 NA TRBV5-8 CASSHPAARPQHF TGTGCCAGCAGCCACCCAGCGGCGCGGCCCCAGCATTTT
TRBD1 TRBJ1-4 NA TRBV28 CASSRDRFVEKLFF TGTGCCAGCAGTAGGGACAGGTTCGTTGAAAAACTGTTTTTT
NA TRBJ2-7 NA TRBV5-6 CASSPGPRQISPYEQYF TGTGCCAGCAGCCCAGGCCCCCGACAGATTTCCCCCTACGAGCAGTACTTC
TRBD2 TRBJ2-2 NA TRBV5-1 CASSLLAGVRTGELFF TGCGCCAGCAGCTTACTAGCGGGAGTGAGGACCGGGGAGCTGTTTTTT
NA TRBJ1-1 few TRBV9 CASSVDGMNGAFF TGTGCCAGCAGCGTAGACGGGATGAACGGAGCTTTCTTT
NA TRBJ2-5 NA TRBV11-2 CASSLDNQETQYF TGTGCCAGCAGCTTAGATAACCAAGAGACCCAGTACTTC
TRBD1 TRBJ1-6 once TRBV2 CASRPGTGFSSYNSPLHF TGTGCCAGCCGGCCCGGGACAGGGTTCAGCTCCTATAATTCACCCCTCCACTTT
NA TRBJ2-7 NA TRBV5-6 CASRFGEYEQYF TGTGCCAGCAGATTCGGGGAGTACGAGCAGTACTTC
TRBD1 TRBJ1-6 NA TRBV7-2 CASSLGAGGPYNSPLHF TGTGCCAGCAGCTTAGGGGCAGGGGGGCCCTATAATTCACCCCTCCACTTT
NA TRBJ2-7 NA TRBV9 CASSASGTGEYEQYF TGTGCCAGCAGCGCTAGCGGGACAGGGGAATACGAGCAGTACTTC
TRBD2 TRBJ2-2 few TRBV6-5 CASSYGTSGRGELFF TGTGCCAGCAGTTACGGGACTAGCGGCCGCGGGGAGCTGTTTTTT
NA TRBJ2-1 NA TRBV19 CASSGFGTPGEQFF TGTGCCAGTAGTGGATTCGGGACTCCCGGGGAGCAGTTCTTC
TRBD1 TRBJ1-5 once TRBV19 CASSIRTGYNNQPQHF TGTGCCAGTAGTATCAGGACAGGGTACAATAATCAGCCCCAGCATTTT
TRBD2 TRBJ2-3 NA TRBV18 CASSPSGTSETDTQYF TGTGCCAGCTCACCTTCCGGGACTAGCGAAACAGATACGCAGTATTTT
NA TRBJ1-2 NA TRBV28 CASSLRTDYGYTF TGTGCCAGCAGTTTAAGAACAGACTATGGCTACACCTTC
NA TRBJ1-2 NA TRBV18 CASSPRDIYQEYGYTF TGTGCCAGCTCACCTAGGGACATTTACCAAGAATATGGCTACACCTTC
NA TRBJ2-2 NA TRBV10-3 CAIRAAGRERPGELFF TGTGCCATCAGGGCAGCCGGGCGGGAAAGACCCGGGGAGCTGTTTTTT
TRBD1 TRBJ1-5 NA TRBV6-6 CASSSDRGRSNQPQHF TGTGCCAGCAGTTCCGACAGGGGGCGGAGCAATCAGCCCCAGCATTTT
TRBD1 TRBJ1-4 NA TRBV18 CASSPPGAGGNEKLFF TGTGCCAGCTCACCACCGGGGGCAGGGGGCAATGAAAAACTGTTTTTT
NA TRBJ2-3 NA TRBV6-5 CASSWRGGMRDTQYF TGTGCCAGCAGTTGGCGGGGCGGGATGCGGGATACGCAGTATTTT
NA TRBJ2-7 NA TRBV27 CASSSHRVPSGYEQYF TGTGCCAGCAGTTCCCACAGGGTACCTAGCGGTTACGAGCAGTACTTC
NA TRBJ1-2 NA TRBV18 CASSQGEWDGYTF TGTGCCAGCTCACAGGGGGAGTGGGACGGCTACACCTTC
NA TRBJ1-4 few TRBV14 CASSQALRSNEKLFF TGTGCCAGCAGCCAAGCTCTGCGGTCTAATGAAAAACTGTTTTTT
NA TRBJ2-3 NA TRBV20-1 CSASPLDTQYF TGCAGTGCTAGCCCCTTAGATACGCAGTATTTT